This T cell receptor (beta chain) was sequenced during a study of blood T cell repertoires in COVID-19. Profiled with immunoSEQ multiplex PCR; TCRdb holds only in-frame clones, not every one. Of about 80,000 clones detected, about 83% appear once; the ten largest clones hold roughly two fifths. CDR3 length: 14 amino acids. V was cut by 1 base and J by 7 bases, with 8 bases left in between. Germline CDR1 KGHSH, CDR2 LQKENI. V usage is TRBV18 and J usage is TRBJ1-6, with D possibly TRBD1 on 6 matching bases. Sequencing was carried out using peripheral blood. This clonotype was sampled from a man older than 75 with active or convalescent COVID-19. The CDR3 DNA reads as TGTGCCAGCTCACCACGGACAGAGAATTCACCCCTCCACTTT. Translating gives CASSPRTENSPLHF.